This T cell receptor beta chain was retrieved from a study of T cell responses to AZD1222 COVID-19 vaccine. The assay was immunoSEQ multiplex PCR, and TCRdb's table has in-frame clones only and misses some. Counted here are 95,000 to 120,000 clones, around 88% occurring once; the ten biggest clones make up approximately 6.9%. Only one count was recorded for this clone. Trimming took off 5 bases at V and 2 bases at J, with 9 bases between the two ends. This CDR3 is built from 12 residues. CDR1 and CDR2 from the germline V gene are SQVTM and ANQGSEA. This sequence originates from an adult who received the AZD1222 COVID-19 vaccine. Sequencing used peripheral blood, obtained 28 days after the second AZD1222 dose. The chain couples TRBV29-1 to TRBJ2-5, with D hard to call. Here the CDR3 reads CSVLLQQETQYF. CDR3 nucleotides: TGCAGCGTTTTGCTACAACAAGAGACCCAGTACTTC.